This record looks at one TCR beta chain sequence and its context. The antigen remains undetermined. The data derive from a study of cytomegalovirus exposure and HLA in healthy donors. General study results and limits: Some segments of the V type, notably TRBV6-2 and TRBV6-3, were excluded as indistinguishable. In a later analysis, the majority of CMV-associated beta chains seemingly showed HLA restriction. Across donors, sequencing depth was assumed by presence/absence analyses to be roughly uniform.

With 60 Vbeta and 13 Jbeta primers, the PCR was carried out. Profiling relied on immunoSEQ multiplex PCR, and the TCRdb table lists in-frame clones only, not all of them. The sample yields under 150,000 clones, 70% to 75% seen once. Germline V gene data show CDR1 as MGHRA and CDR2 as YSYEKL. The CDR3 has 15 amino acids. J lost 3 bases, V lost 7 bases, and 8 bases had no gene match. Material: PBMCs. The TCR comes from a woman younger than 35 in good health and CMV-seronegative. The chain joins TRBV4-1 to TRBJ2-3; 9 bases match TRBD2. The CDR3 loop is CASKRGAGTTDTQYF. The CDR3 DNA is TGCGCCAGCAAGCGGGGGGCCGGGACGACAGATACGCAGTATTTT.